Shown below are 19 T cell receptor beta chains from a single sample sequenced in a study of regulatory T cells in long-lasting Graves disease. Library construction for TCR beta used iRepertoire HTBI primers and Arm-PCR of CDR3 regions. One entry per CDR3 protein, called by TCRdb with MiXCR from the multiplex PCR reads. The profile shows 200,000 to 250,000 distinct CDR3 sequences, 20% to 25% of them singletons. Sample time point: newly diagnosed GD, antithyroid drugs for less than 3 months. The TCR library was made from RNA that had been extracted from PBMCs in TRIzol. The starting material was peripheral blood mononuclear cells (PBMCs), obtained at new diagnosis, from a patient treated with antithyroid drugs. Receptor source: a female donor with Graves disease.

The chain links TRBV7-9 to TRBJ2-3; 12 positions match TRBD1. The J call may be faulty, since TRBJ2-7 better matches the DNA end. The CDR3 is made up of 15 amino acids. Per germline, CDR1 SEHNR and CDR2 FQNEAQ (reference sequence). The CDR3 region has the DNA TGTGCCAGCAGGGCGGGGACAGGGGGCATCTACGAGCAGTACTTC. It codes for CASRAGTGGIYEQYF.

This clonotype occurred many times. J is TRBJ2-1 and V is TRBV13; D tentatively fits TRBD1 or TRBD2 (5 bases each). The CDR3 runs 13 residues. The V gene lost 0 bases and the J gene lost 10 bases, with 10 bases spanning the gap. CDR1 is PRHDT, CDR2 FYEKMQ, per germline (reference sequence). CDR3 region: CASSLGPGREQFF. Written as DNA, the CDR3 is TGTGCCAGCAGCTTAGGGCCGGGACGCGAGCAGTTCTTC.

This clonotype was counted at least ten times. The J gene is TRBJ1-2, the V gene TRBV12-3 or TRBV12-4; unclear D gene. The V and J ends lost 6 bases and 8 bases respectively, with 10 bases between them. The CDR3 contains 11 residues. The DNA of the CDR3 is TGTGCCAGCAGCCGGACCGAAGGCTACACCTTC. Translating it yields CASSRTEGYTF.

In its sample, this clonotype was seen many times. This sequence joins TRBV20-1 and TRBJ2-3, with D uncertain. Germline assignment: CDR1 DFQATT and CDR2 SNEGSKA (reference sequence). This CDR3 comprises 15 residues. V was pared by 2 bases and J by 0 bases, with 12 bases between. The CDR3 loop reads CSARSRRASTDTQYF. CDR3 coding DNA: TGCAGTGCTAGATCCAGGAGAGCAAGCACAGATACGCAGTATTTT.

This clonotype has at least ten counts. The gene calls are TRBV5-8 and TRBJ2-5, with D possibly TRBD1 on 6 matching bases. With 5 bases removed from V and 2 bases from J, the gap between germline ends came to 16 bases. This CDR3 contains 15 residues. Germline V CDR1 and CDR2: SGHTS, YDEGEE. DNA for the CDR3: TGTGCCAGCAGTACAGGAACAGGGAGTCAAGAGACCCAGTACTTC. It encodes CASSTGTGSQETQYF.

The V and J genes are TRBV7-2 and TRBJ2-7; D might be TRBD1 (6 bases). There are 15 residues in the CDR3. V lost 1 base, J lost 0 bases, and 10 bases lay in between. Germline V gene data show CDR1 as SGHTA and CDR2 as FQGNSA. The CDR3 bases are TGTGCCAGCAGCTTAGACAGGGCGCCCTCCTACGAGCAGTACTTC. As protein: CASSLDRAPSYEQYF.

This clonotype was observed many times. The chain uses TRBV10-3 and TRBJ2-3; 10 bases line up with TRBD1. The J segment lost 2 bases and the V segment lost 10 bases, leaving 6 bases of the junction unmatched. Per germline, CDR1 ENHRY and CDR2 SYGVKD. The CDR3 covers 14 residues. The CDR3 DNA follows: TGTGCCACCGCGGACAGGGGGGTCACAGATACGCAGTATTTT. It encodes CATADRGVTDTQYF.

This clonotype was counted many times. For the CDR3, the DNA is TGTGCCAGCAGTTACGGCAGGAACTACAATGAGCAGTTCTTC. This gives the protein CASSYGRNYNEQFF. This rearrangement joins TRBV6-5 to TRBJ2-1; no reliable D call. CDR1 is MNHEY and CDR2 is SVGAGI in the germline V gene. V was trimmed by 2 bases and J by 3 bases, leaving 8 bases between them. CDR3 length: 14 amino acids.

This clonotype was seen many times. The chain joins TRBV4-1 to TRBJ2-5, with D possibly being TRBD2 (5 bases). The CDR3 runs to 14 residues. The V gene lost 2 bases and the J gene lost 1 base, with 8 bases spanning the gap. Germline V lookup: CDR1 MGHRA, CDR2 YSYEKL. The CDR3 coding sequence is TGCGCCAGCAGCCAACAGCGGCCCCAAGAGACCCAGTACTTC. This encodes CASSQQRPQETQYF.

This clonotype has ten or more counts. V is TRBV20-1 and J is TRBJ1-5; no clear D. This CDR3 has 16 amino acids. V lost 3 bases to trimming and J lost 2 bases, with 17 bases between them. CDR1 and CDR2 from the germline V gene are DFQATT and SNEGSKA (reference sequence). This CDR3 is CSASKDFIRGNQPQHF. CDR3 nucleotide sequence: TGCAGTGCTAGCAAGGACTTCATTCGGGGCAATCAGCCCCAGCATTTT.

In this sample, this clonotype turned up many times. The CDR3 reads CAISGGTDTQYF. The CDR3 coding sequence is TGTGCCATCAGTGGCGGTACAGATACGCAGTATTTT. The V gene is TRBV10-3, the J gene TRBJ2-3, with D unclear. CDR3 length: 12 amino acids. Germline V CDR1 and CDR2: ENHRY, SYGVKD. V was clipped by 4 bases and J by 3 bases, with 5 bases between them.

This clonotype came up many times. The V gene is TRBV18, the J gene TRBJ1-3; no firm D call. The CDR3 has 16 amino acids. Germline CDR1 is KGHSH and CDR2 is LQKENI. V gave up 2 bases and J gave up 1 base, with 12 bases separating them. The CDR3 loop reads CASSPSPSTSGNTIYF. The CDR3 nucleotides are TGTGCCAGCTCACCATCTCCCTCGACATCTGGAAACACCATATATTTT.

This clonotype was seen at least ten times. The CDR3, as DNA: TGTGCCAGCAGCTTGGGACATGGTGAGACCCAGTACTTC. It yields the protein CASSLGHGETQYF. V and J are TRBV7-3 and TRBJ2-5; D is possibly TRBD1 (6 bases). Germline CDR1 SGHTA, CDR2 FQGTGA. This CDR3 spans 13 amino acids. Trimming pared 3 bases from V and 5 bases from J, leaving 10 bases between. The variable domain in full, with the rest retrieved from reference TRBV7-3 and TRBJ2-5, is GAGVSQTPSNKVTEKGKYVELRCDPISGHTALYWYRQSLGQGPEFLIYFQGTGAADDSGLPNDRFFAVRPEGSVSTLKIQRTERGDSAVYLCASSLGHGETQYFGPGTRLLVL.

On this clonotype: In this CDR3 the conserved last residue, phenylalanine or tryptophan, is missing, so a read error is likely. The V call is TRBV18, the J call TRBJ1-1; a weak D match, TRBD1 (5 bases). The CDR3 spans 14 residues. CDR1 is KGHSH, CDR2 LQKENI, per germline. V was pared by 6 bases and J by 2 bases, with 13 bases between. The CDR3 protein is CASSPGLENTEAFL. The CDR3 nucleotides are TGTGCCAGCTCCCCGGGACTAGAAAACACTGAAGCTTTCCTT.

Ten or more counts support this clonotype. This chain links TRBV5-1 with TRBJ2-3; D may be TRBD2 (6 bases). CDR1 and CDR2 (germline): SGHRS, YFSETQ. V was trimmed by 4 bases and J by 6 bases, leaving 15 bases between them. This CDR3 spans 14 amino acids. The CDR3 is CASSPFAGMDTQYF. CDR3 nucleotide sequence: TGCGCCAGCAGCCCGTTTGCGGGGATGGATACGCAGTATTTT.

This clonotype was recorded many times. J is TRBJ2-5 and V is TRBV5-5; perhaps D is TRBD1 or TRBD2 (5 bases each). CDR3 length equals 15 residues. V lost 7 bases to trimming and J lost 0 bases, with 16 bases between them. Germline V gives CDR1 SGHKS, CDR2 YYEKEE (reference sequence). This CDR3 reads CASVDNGANQETQYF. The CDR3 DNA is TGTGCCAGCGTCGATAACGGGGCCAACCAAGAGACCCAGTACTTC.

This clonotype was detected ten times or more. The chain uses TRBV7-2 and TRBJ2-7; D may be TRBD2 (5 bases). The germline CDR1 and CDR2 sequences are SGHTA and FQGNSA. Between the trimmed V and J ends, which lost 5 bases and 5 bases, there was a span of 10 bases. The CDR3 spans 12 residues. The CDR3 sequence: CASSIRGDEQYF. The CDR3, as DNA: TGTGCCAGCAGCATCCGGGGAGACGAGCAGTACTTC.

The chain combines TRBV6-2 or TRBV6-3 with TRBJ2-7; TRBD2 aligns across 12 bases. V shed 3 bases, J shed 5 bases, and the junction held 17 bases outside the gene matches. There are 19 residues in the CDR3. Germline CDR1 MNHEY, CDR2 SVGEGT. The CDR3 loop reads CASSYGTSGGPGTSHEQYF. CDR3 DNA: TGTGCCAGCAGTTATGGAACTAGCGGGGGGCCAGGGACTTCCCACGAGCAGTACTTC.

As to this clonotype: The junction departs from the called germline gene at one end, perhaps through a read error. The V gene is TRBV28, the J gene TRBJ2-1; 12 nucleotides agree with TRBD2. CDR3 length: 16 residues. CDR1 is MDHEN and CDR2 is SYDVKM in the germline V gene. CDR3 bases: TGTGCCAGCGGTTTCCCGACTAGCGGGAGTTATCATGAGCAGTTCTTC. This encodes CASGFPTSGSYHEQFF.